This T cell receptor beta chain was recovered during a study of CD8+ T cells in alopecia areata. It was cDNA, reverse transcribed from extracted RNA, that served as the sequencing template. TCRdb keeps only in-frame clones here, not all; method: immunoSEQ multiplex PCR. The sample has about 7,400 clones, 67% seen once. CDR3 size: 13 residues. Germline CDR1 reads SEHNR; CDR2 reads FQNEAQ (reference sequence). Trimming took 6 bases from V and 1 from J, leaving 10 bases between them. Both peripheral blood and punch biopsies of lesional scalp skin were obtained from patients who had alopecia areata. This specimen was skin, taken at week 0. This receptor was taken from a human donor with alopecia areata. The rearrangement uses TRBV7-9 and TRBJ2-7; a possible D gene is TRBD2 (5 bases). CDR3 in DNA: TGTGCCAGCAGAGACGGGGATTCCTACGAGCAGTACTTC. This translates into CASRDGDSYEQYF. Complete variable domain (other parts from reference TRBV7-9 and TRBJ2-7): DTGVSQNPRHKITKRGQNVTFRCDPISEHNRLYWYRQTLGQGPEFLTYFQNEAQLEKSRLLSDRFSAERPKGSFSTLEIQRTEQGDSAMYLCASRDGDSYEQYFGPGTRLTVT.